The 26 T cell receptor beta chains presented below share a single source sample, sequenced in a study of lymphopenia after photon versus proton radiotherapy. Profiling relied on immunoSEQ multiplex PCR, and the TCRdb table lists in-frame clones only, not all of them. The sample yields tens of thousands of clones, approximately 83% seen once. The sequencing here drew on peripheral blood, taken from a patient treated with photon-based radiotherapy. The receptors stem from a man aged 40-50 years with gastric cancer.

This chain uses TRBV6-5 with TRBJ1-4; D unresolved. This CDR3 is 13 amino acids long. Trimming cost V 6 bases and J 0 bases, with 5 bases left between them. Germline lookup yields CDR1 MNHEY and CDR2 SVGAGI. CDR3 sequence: CASSRPTNEKLFF. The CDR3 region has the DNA TGTGCCAGCAGCAGGCCAACTAATGAAAAACTGTTTTTT.

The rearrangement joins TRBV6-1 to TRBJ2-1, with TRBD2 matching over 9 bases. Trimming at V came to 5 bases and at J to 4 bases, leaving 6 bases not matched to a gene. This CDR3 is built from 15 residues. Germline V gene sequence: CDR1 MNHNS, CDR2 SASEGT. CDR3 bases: TGTGCCAGCAGTACCGGGACTAGCCCATACAATGAGCAGTTCTTC. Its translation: CASSTGTSPYNEQFF.

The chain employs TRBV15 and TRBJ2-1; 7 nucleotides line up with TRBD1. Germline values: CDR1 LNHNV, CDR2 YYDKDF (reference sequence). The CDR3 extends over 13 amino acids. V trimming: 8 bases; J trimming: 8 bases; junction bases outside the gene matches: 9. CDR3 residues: CATGQEDWHEQFF. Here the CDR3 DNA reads TGTGCCACCGGACAGGAGGATTGGCATGAGCAGTTCTTC. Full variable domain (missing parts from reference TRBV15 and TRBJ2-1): DAMVIQNPRYQVTQFGKPVTLSCSQTLNHNVMYWYQQKSSQAPKLLFHYYDKDFNNEADTPDNFQSRRPNTSFCFLDIRSPGLGDTAMYLCATGQEDWHEQFFGPGTRLTVL.

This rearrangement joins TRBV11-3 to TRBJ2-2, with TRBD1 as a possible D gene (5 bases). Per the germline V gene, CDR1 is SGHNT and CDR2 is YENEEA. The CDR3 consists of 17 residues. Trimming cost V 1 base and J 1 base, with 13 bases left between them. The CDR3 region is CASSLGSSGQNTGELFF. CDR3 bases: TGTGCCAGCAGCTTAGGCTCCTCAGGGCAGAACACCGGGGAGCTGTTTTTT.

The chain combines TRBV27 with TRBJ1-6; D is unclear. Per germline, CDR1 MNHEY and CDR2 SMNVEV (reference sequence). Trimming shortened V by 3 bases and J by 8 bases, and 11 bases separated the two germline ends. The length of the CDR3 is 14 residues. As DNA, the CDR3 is TGTGCCAGCAGTTTCCCACTTCGGGATTCACCCCTCCACTTT. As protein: CASSFPLRDSPLHF.

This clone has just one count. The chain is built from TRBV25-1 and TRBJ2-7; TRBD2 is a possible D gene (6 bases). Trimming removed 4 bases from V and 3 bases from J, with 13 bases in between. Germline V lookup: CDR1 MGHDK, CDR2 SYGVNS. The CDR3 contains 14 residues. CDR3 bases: TGTGCCAGCAGTGCCGGAGGAGGGGTCTACGAGCAGTACTTC. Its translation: CASSAGGGVYEQYF.

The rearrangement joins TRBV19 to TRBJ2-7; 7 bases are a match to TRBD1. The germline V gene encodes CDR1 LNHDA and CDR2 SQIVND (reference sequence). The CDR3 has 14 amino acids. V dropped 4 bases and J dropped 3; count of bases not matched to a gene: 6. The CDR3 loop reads CASSRQGWGYEQYF. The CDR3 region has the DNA TGTGCCAGTAGTAGACAGGGTTGGGGCTACGAGCAGTACTTC.

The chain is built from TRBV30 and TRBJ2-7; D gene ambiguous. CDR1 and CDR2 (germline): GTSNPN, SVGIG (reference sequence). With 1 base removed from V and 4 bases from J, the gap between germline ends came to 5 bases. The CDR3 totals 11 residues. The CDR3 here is CAWSASYEQYF. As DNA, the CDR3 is TGTGCCTGGAGTGCGTCTTACGAGCAGTACTTC.

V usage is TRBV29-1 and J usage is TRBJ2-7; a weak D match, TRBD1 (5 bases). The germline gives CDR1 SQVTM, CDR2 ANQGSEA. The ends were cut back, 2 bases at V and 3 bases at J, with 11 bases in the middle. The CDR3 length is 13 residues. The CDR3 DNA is TGCAGCGTTGAAAGTGACAGAAACTACGAGCAGTACTTC. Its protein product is CSVESDRNYEQYF.

The CDR3 region is CASKGAVLTGELFF. The CDR3 DNA is TGTGCCAGCAAAGGCGCCGTCTTGACCGGGGAGCTGTTTTTT. The chain recombines TRBV2 with TRBJ2-2, with D uncertain. The CDR3 is 14 amino acids. Deletions cut 7 bases from V and 5 bases from J, with 14 bases between. The germline CDR1 and CDR2 sequences are SNHLY and FYNNEI. Full variable domain (missing parts from reference TRBV2 and TRBJ2-2): EPEVTQTPSHQVTQMGQEVILRCVPISNHLYFYWYRQILGQKVEFLVSFYNNEISEKSEIFDDQFSVERPDGSNFTLKIRSTKLEDSAMYFCASKGAVLTGELFFGEGSRLTVL.

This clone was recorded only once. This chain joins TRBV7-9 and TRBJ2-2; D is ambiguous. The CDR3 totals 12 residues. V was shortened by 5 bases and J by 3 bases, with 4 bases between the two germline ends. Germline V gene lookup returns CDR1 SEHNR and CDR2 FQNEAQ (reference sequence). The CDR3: CASSQHTGELFF. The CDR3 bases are TGTGCCAGCAGCCAGCACACCGGGGAGCTGTTTTTT.

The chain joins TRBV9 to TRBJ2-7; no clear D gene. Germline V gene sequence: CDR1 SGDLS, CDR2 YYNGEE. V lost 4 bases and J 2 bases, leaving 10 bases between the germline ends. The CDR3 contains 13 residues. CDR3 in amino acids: CASSLGVTYEQYF. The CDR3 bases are TGTGCCAGCAGCCTCGGCGTCACCTACGAGCAGTACTTC. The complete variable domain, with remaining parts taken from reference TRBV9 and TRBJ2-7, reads DSGVTQTPKHLITATGQRVTLRCSPRSGDLSVYWYQQSLDQGLQFLIQYYNGEERAKGNILERFSAQQFPDLHSELNLSSLELGDSALYFCASSLGVTYEQYFGPGTRLTVT.

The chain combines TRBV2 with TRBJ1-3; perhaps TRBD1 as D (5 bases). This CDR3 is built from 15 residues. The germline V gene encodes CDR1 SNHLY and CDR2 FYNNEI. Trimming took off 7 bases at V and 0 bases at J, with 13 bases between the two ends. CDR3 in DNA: TGTGCCAGCAAAGAACAGGCGATCTCTGGAAACACCATATATTTT. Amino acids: CASKEQAISGNTIYF.

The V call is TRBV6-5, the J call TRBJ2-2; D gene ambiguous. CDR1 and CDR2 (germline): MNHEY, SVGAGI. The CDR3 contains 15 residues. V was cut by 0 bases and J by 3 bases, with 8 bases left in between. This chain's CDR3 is CASSYSGGYTGELFF. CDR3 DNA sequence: TGTGCCAGCAGTTACTCCGGCGGCTACACCGGGGAGCTGTTTTTT.

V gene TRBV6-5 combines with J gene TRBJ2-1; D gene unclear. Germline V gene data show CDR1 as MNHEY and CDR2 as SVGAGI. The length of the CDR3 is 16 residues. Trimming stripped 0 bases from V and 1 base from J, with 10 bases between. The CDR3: CASSYSAAASYNEQFF. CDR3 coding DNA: TGTGCCAGCAGTTACTCGGCCGCCGCTTCCTACAATGAGCAGTTCTTC.

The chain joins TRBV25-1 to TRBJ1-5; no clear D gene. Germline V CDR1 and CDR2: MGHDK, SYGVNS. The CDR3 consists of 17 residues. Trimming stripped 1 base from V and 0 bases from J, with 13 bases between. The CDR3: CASSELRTSYSNQPQHF. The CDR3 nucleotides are TGTGCCAGCAGTGAATTGAGGACCTCCTATAGCAATCAGCCCCAGCATTTT.

The CDR3: CASSRGAVEQYF. CDR3 nucleotides: TGTGCCAGCAGTCGGGGGGCGGTCGAGCAGTACTTC. The V call is TRBV6-6, the J call TRBJ2-7, with a weak D call TRBD2 (7 bases). This CDR3 has 12 residues. Trimming shortened V by 5 bases and J by 6 bases, and 11 bases separated the two germline ends. Germline V gene lookup returns CDR1 MNHNY and CDR2 SVGAGI (reference sequence).

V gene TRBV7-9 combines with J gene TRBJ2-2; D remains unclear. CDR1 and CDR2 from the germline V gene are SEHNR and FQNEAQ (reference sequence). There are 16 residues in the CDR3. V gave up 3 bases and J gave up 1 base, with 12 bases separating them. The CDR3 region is CASSFRPGRNTGELFF. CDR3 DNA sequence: TGTGCCAGCAGCTTTCGCCCCGGAAGGAACACCGGGGAGCTGTTTTTT.

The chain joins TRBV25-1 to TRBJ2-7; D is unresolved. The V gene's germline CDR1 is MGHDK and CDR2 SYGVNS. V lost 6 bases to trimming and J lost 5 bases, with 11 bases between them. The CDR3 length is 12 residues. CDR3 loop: CASSPVAHEQYF. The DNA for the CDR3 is TGTGCCAGCAGCCCAGTTGCACACGAGCAGTACTTC.

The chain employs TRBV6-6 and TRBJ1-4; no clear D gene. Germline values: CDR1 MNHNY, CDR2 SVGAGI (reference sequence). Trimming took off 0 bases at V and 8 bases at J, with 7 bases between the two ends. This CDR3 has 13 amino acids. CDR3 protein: CASSYSGREKLFF. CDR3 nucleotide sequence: TGTGCCAGCAGTTACTCGGGCAGGGAAAAACTGTTTTTT.

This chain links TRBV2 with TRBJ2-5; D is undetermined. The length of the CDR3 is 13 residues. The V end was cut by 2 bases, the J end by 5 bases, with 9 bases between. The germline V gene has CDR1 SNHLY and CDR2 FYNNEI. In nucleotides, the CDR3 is TGTGCCAGCAGTGAACTTAGCATGGAGACCCAGTACTTC. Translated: CASSELSMETQYF.

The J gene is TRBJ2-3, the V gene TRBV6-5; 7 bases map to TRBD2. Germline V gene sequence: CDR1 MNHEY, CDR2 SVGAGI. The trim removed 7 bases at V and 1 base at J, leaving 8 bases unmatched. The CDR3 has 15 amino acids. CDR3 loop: CASKDPRGGTDTQYF. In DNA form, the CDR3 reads TGTGCCAGCAAGGATCCCCGGGGGGGCACAGATACGCAGTATTTT.

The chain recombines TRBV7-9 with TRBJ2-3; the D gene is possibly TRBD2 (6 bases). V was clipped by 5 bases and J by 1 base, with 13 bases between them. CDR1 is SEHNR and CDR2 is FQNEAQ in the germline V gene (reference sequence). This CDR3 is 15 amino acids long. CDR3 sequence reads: CASSATGLGTDTQYF. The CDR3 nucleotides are TGTGCCAGCAGCGCCACGGGACTGGGCACAGATACGCAGTATTTT.

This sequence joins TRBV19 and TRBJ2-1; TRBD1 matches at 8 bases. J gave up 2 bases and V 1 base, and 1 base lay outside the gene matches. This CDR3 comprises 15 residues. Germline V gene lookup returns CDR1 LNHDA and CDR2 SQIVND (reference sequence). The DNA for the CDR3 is TGTGCCAGTAGTATAGGGGACAGGACCTACAATGAGCAGTTCTTC. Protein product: CASSIGDRTYNEQFF.

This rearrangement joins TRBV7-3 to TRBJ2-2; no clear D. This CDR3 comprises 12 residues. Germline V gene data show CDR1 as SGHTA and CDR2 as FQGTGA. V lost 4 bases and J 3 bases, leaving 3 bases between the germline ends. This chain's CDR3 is CASSSYTGELFF. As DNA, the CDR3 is TGTGCCAGCAGCTCCTACACCGGGGAGCTGTTTTTT.

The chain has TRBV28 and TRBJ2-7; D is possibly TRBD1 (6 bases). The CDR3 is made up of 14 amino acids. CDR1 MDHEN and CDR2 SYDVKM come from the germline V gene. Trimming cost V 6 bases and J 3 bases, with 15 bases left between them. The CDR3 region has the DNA TGTGCCAGCAGCCAAGGGGGTCTCTACTACGAGCAGTACTTC. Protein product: CASSQGGLYYEQYF.